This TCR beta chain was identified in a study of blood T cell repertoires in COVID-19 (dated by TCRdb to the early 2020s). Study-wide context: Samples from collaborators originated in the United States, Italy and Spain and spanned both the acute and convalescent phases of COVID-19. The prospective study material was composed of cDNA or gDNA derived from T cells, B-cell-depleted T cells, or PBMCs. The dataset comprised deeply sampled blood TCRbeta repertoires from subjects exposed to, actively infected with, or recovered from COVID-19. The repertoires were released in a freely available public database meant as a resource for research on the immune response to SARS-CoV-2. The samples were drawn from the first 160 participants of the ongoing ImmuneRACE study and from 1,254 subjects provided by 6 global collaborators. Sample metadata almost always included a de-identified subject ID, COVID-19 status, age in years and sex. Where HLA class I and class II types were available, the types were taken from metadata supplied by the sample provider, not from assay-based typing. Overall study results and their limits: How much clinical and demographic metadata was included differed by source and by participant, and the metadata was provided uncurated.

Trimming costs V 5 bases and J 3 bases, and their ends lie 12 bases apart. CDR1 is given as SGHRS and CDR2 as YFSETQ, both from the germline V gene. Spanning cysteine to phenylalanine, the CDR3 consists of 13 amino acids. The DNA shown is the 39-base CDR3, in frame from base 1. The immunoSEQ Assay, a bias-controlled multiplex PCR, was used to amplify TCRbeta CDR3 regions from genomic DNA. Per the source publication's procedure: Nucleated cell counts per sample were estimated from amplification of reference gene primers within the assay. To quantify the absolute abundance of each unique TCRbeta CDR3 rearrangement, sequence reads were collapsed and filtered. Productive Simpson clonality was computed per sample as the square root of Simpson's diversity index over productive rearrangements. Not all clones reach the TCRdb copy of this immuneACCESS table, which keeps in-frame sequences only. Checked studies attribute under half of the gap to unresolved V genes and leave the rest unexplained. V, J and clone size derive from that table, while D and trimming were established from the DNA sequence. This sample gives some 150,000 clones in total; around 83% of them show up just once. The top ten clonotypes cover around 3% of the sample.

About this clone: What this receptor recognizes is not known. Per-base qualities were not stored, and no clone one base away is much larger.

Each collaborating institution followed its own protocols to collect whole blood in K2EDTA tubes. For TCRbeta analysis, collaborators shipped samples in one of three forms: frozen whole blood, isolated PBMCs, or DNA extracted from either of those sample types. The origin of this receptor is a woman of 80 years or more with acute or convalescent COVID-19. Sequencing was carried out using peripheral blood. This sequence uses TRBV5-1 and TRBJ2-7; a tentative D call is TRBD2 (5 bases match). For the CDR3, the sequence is CASRRVRGYEQYF. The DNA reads TGCGCCAGCAGGAGGGTTCGGGGCTACGAGCAGTACTTC.